This T cell receptor (beta chain) was captured in a study of cytomegalovirus exposure and HLA in healthy donors. Overall study context: Researchers previously reported finding 90 million to 120 million unique TCR beta sequences from around 200 million T cells.

About this clone: Its antigen is not identified.

Study results and caveats: When presence/absence was analysed, sequencing depth was taken to be roughly uniform across donors. In the analysis, some V segments, TRBV6-2 and TRBV6-3 included, were excluded as indistinguishable.

CDR3 size: 15 residues. Germline values: CDR1 MDHEN, CDR2 SYDVKM. V lost 7 bases to trimming and J lost 1 base, with 16 bases between them. The PCR contained 60 Vbeta and 13 Jbeta primers. Produced via immunoSEQ multiplex PCR; TCRdb's table is partial and in-frame only. Of 170,000 or so clones in the sample, under 85% were seen once. The chain recombines TRBV28 with TRBJ1-1, with D possibly being TRBD1 (5 bases). This TCR derives from a man aged 18 to 30 in good health and CMV-seronegative. The source material was PBMCs. CDR3 sequence reads: CASTEWGRANTEAFF. CDR3 bases: TGTGCCAGCACAGAATGGGGCAGGGCGAACACTGAAGCTTTCTTT. The variable domain in full, completed from reference TRBV28 and TRBJ1-1, reads DVKVTQSSRYLVKRTGEKVFLECVQDMDHENMFWYRQDPGLGLRLIYFSYDVKMKEKGDIPEGYSVSREKKERFSLILESASTNQTSMYLCASTEWGRANTEAFFGQGTRLTVV.